Below, 13 T cell receptor beta chains from the same sample are listed, as sequenced in a study of blood T cells in healthy people across ages. Combining a sample-barcoded 5' primer with a J-beta primer mix, a second PCR ran for about 7 to 11 cycles. One entry per CDR3 protein, called by TCRdb with MiXCR from the 5' RACE reads. Of around 800,000 distinct CDR3 sequences listed, 25% to 30% are singletons. The same specimen was also included in a second study, on T cells of mothers and their children.

Sequenced material: blood. Source of these receptors: a boy under 18 in good health.

This clonotype appeared a few times. This chain joins TRBV6-5 and TRBJ2-3; a possible D gene is TRBD1 (5 bases). Germline V gene sequence: CDR1 MNHEY, CDR2 SVGAGI. This CDR3 contains 15 residues. Trimming took 6 bases from V and 0 from J, leaving 13 bases between them. CDR3 region: CASRTKSGSTDTQYF. The CDR3 DNA follows: TGTGCCAGCAGGACAAAGTCAGGGAGCACAGATACGCAGTATTTT.

The V gene is TRBV10-1, the J gene TRBJ2-3, with D possibly being TRBD1 (6 bases). Per germline, CDR1 WNHNN and CDR2 SYGVQD (reference sequence). The CDR3 is made up of 13 amino acids. Trimming cost V 7 bases and J 3 bases, with 11 bases left between them. CDR3 loop: CASNLQGTDTQYF. CDR3 nucleotides: TGCGCCAGCAACCTACAGGGAACAGATACGCAGTATTTT.

The chain links TRBV27 to TRBJ1-6; D possibly corresponds to TRBD1 (5 bases). CDR1 is MNHEY and CDR2 is SMNVEV in the germline V gene (reference sequence). The V end was cut by 5 bases, the J end by 7 bases, with 9 bases between. This CDR3 is built from 13 residues. The CDR3: CASSPNRNSPLHF. CDR3 nucleotides: TGTGCCAGCAGTCCCAACAGGAATTCACCCCTCCACTTT.

This clonotype was picked up a small number of times. J is TRBJ2-7 and V is TRBV7-9; a weak D match, TRBD1 (6 bases). V lost 6 bases to trimming and J lost 0 bases, with 12 bases between them. CDR1 is SEHNR, CDR2 FQNEAQ, per germline (reference sequence). The CDR3 loop spans 14 amino acids. CDR3 sequence (DNA): TGTGCCAGCAGTCAGGGGTCCCTCTCCTACGAGCAGTACTTC. Protein product: CASSQGSLSYEQYF.

The chain uses TRBV7-3 and TRBJ2-6; D is perhaps TRBD1 (6 bases). Germline loops: CDR1 SGHTA, CDR2 FQGTGA. The length of the CDR3 is 18 residues. V dropped 5 bases and J dropped 0 bases, with 17 bases sitting between them. As DNA, the CDR3 is TGTGCCAGCAGCCCCCTCCCGGGACAAGTCTCTGGGGCCAACGTCCTGACTTTC. Translating gives CASSPLPGQVSGANVLTF.

This clonotype has a handful of counts. V is TRBV12-5 and J is TRBJ1-5; D is uncertain. The CDR3 is made up of 13 amino acids. Germline V lookup: CDR1 LGHNT, CDR2 FRNRAP. The V gene lost 3 bases and the J gene lost 7 bases, with 10 bases spanning the gap. The CDR3 DNA reads as TGTGCTAGTGGTTTAGGAAAGTGGCAGCCCCAGCATTTT. Its protein product is CASGLGKWQPQHF.

There are a few counts of this clonotype. V and J are TRBV10-3 and TRBJ1-2, with unresolved D. Trimming removed 4 bases at V and 4 bases at J, with 10 bases between. This CDR3 contains 13 residues. Germline V gives CDR1 ENHRY, CDR2 SYGVKD. CDR3: CAISGPPVYGYTF. For the CDR3, the DNA is TGTGCCATCAGTGGCCCTCCGGTCTATGGCTACACCTTC.

V is TRBV7-3 and J is TRBJ2-7; TRBD1 aligns across 9 bases. Germline V gene lookup returns CDR1 SGHTA and CDR2 FQGTGA. Losses at the gene ends were 5 bases for V and 1 base for J; bases not matched to a gene: 6. This CDR3 comprises 15 residues. The CDR3 region is CASSRTGGASYEQYF. The CDR3 DNA reads as TGTGCCAGCAGCCGTACAGGGGGCGCGTCCTACGAGCAGTACTTC.

The genes are TRBV11-2 and TRBJ1-2; possible D gene TRBD1, 6 bases. V was clipped by 5 bases and J by 11 bases, with 15 bases between them. Germline V CDR1 and CDR2: SGHAT, FQNNGV. The length of the CDR3 is 12 residues. The CDR3 sequence: CASSLNPGQYTF. The CDR3 nucleotides are TGTGCCAGCAGCCTAAATCCCGGACAGTACACCTTC.

This CDR3 is CSVEEHPGGSYEQYF. The DNA for the CDR3 is TGCAGCGTTGAAGAGCACCCCGGGGGCTCCTACGAGCAGTACTTC. The chain links TRBV29-1 to TRBJ2-7; a possible D gene is TRBD2 (6 bases). The CDR3 is 15 amino acids. V was shortened by 0 bases and J by 0 bases, with 12 bases between the two germline ends. The germline gives CDR1 SQVTM, CDR2 ANQGSEA.

A few counts support this clonotype. This chain joins TRBV14 and TRBJ1-2; D not resolved. Trimming took off 1 base at V and 8 bases at J, with 8 bases between the two ends. Germline CDR1 and CDR2: SGHDN and FVKESK. CDR3 length equals 12 residues. CDR3 coding DNA: TGTGCCAGCAGCCAAGTTCCAGGAGGCTACACCTTC. Its translation is CASSQVPGGYTF.

This clonotype was seen a handful of times. V is TRBV6-1 and J is TRBJ1-4; D not certain. V shed 3 bases and J shed 7 bases, with 12 bases lying between them. This CDR3 has 14 residues. CDR1 and CDR2 (germline): MNHNS, SASEGT. CDR3 in amino acids: CASSDPRGGEKLFF. The CDR3 DNA reads as TGTGCCAGCAGTGACCCCAGAGGAGGTGAAAAACTGTTTTTT.

This clonotype was found a few times. This chain links TRBV9 with TRBJ1-6; 7 bases fit TRBD1. The J segment lost 10 bases and the V segment lost 3 bases, leaving 10 bases of the junction unmatched. Per germline, CDR1 SGDLS and CDR2 YYNGEE. CDR3 length equals 15 residues. The CDR3 reads CASSASGTARSPLHF. The CDR3 coding sequence is TGTGCCAGCAGCGCCTCCGGGACAGCCAGGTCACCCCTCCACTTT.